Below are 20 T cell receptor beta chains sequenced from a single sample in a study of blood T cells in healthy people across ages. PCR was performed a second time for roughly 7 to 11 cycles using a sample-barcoded 5' primer and a J-beta primer mix. TCRdb processed the 5' RACE reads anew with MiXCR; each CDR3 protein has one entry. The table includes approximately 810,000 distinct CDR3 sequences, about 28% detected once. The sequenced sample was blood. These receptors were obtained from an elderly woman in good health.

This clonotype showed up many times. The chain uses TRBV20-1 and TRBJ2-3, with TRBD2 matching over 11 bases. Germline CDR1 is DFQATT and CDR2 is SNEGSKA (reference sequence). V trimming: 5 bases; J trimming: 2 bases; junction bases outside the gene matches: 9. The CDR3 sequence is 16 residues long. CDR3 coding DNA: TGCAGTGCTTTACCGGGACTAGCGGAATTCACAGATACGCAGTATTTT. Its protein is CSALPGLAEFTDTQYF.

This clonotype came up a few times. The rearrangement links TRBV3-1 to TRBJ1-1, with TRBD1 identical over 7 bases. Per the germline V gene, CDR1 is LGHDT and CDR2 is YNNKEL (reference sequence). This CDR3 is built from 12 residues. The J segment lost 4 bases and the V segment lost 10 bases, leaving 6 bases of the junction unmatched. The CDR3 reads CAIGSGGTEAFF. CDR3 nucleotide sequence: TGTGCCATCGGATCAGGGGGCACTGAAGCTTTCTTT.

V and J are TRBV28 and TRBJ1-5, with 9 bases matching TRBD1. The germline CDR1 and CDR2 sequences are MDHEN and SYDVKM. This CDR3 is built from 16 residues. The ends lost 6 bases at V and 1 base at J; junction bases unmatched: 7. The DNA for the CDR3 is TGTGCCAGCAGGTCTTGGGGGACAGGGAGCAATCAGCCCCAGCATTTT. This gives the protein CASRSWGTGSNQPQHF.

This clonotype was seen at least ten times. The rearrangement uses TRBV30 and TRBJ2-7; D is possibly TRBD1 (7 bases). The CDR3 covers 14 residues. V lost 8 bases to trimming and J lost 3 bases, with 20 bases between them. CDR1 is GTSNPN, CDR2 SVGIG, per germline (reference sequence). The CDR3, as DNA: TGTGCCGGTGCGGGACAGATTGGGGGCTACGAGCAGTACTTC. It translates to CAGAGQIGGYEQYF.

This chain uses TRBV19 with TRBJ1-1; perhaps TRBD1 as D (5 bases). Germline-derived CDR1 and CDR2 are LNHDA and SQIVND (reference sequence). With 3 bases removed from V and 3 bases from J, the gap between germline ends came to 14 bases. The CDR3 is made up of 15 amino acids. The CDR3 DNA is TGTGCCAGTAGTATGAGGGGCGCAGAGGACACTGAAGCTTTCTTT. As protein: CASSMRGAEDTEAFF.

Comment on this clonotype: This could be a read error, since a much larger clone is one nucleotide away. The CDR3 DNA sequence: TGTGCCAGCAGCGCTGACCCAAGCGGGGGGTTCCAAGAGACCCAGTACTTC. Translating it yields CASSADPSGGFQETQYF. V and J are TRBV6-1 and TRBJ2-5; TRBD2 matches at 9 bases. V lost 6 bases and J lost 1; bases outside the gene matches: 12. Germline lookup yields CDR1 MNHNS and CDR2 SASEGT. This CDR3 is 17 amino acids long.

This clonotype was seen at least ten times. The J gene is TRBJ2-6, the V gene TRBV20-1, with a tentative D call TRBD1 (5 bases). Germline V gene lookup returns CDR1 DFQATT and CDR2 SNEGSKA (reference sequence). Deletions cut 3 bases from V and 0 bases from J, with 18 bases between. There are 18 residues in the CDR3. CDR3 loop: CSARATGQMSSGANVLTF. Here the CDR3 DNA reads TGCAGTGCTAGGGCCACAGGTCAGATGAGCTCTGGGGCCAACGTCCTGACTTTC.

This clonotype was recorded many times. The genes are TRBV13 and TRBJ2-7; tentative D call: TRBD1 (6 bases). Germline lookup yields CDR1 PRHDT and CDR2 FYEKMQ (reference sequence). The ends were cut back, 3 bases at V and 4 bases at J, with 16 bases in the middle. This CDR3 contains 15 residues. CDR3 coding DNA: TGTGCCAGCAGCTTTAGGACAGCAGGTTCGTACGAGCAGTACTTC. Translating gives CASSFRTAGSYEQYF.

The V call is TRBV7-2, the J call TRBJ2-1; 8 bases match TRBD1. The CDR3 is 14 amino acids. Germline values: CDR1 SGHTA, CDR2 FQGNSA. Trimming removed 0 bases from V and 13 bases from J; junction bases left unmatched: 8. Written as DNA, the CDR3 is TGTGCCAGCAGCTTAGCCTCCAGGACAGGGACCCAGTTCTTC. Its protein is CASSLASRTGTQFF.

This clonotype was seen repeatedly, ten times or more. The V and J genes are TRBV6-2 or TRBV6-3 and TRBJ1-2; 7 bases fit TRBD1. The J segment lost 4 bases and the V segment lost 5 bases, leaving 4 bases of the junction unmatched. Germline CDR1 is MNHEY and CDR2 is SVGEGT. The CDR3 length is 13 residues. CDR3 in DNA: TGTGCCAGCAGTCGACAGGGCATCTATGGCTACACCTTC. Translation gives CASSRQGIYGYTF.

This clonotype was picked up many times. The V call is TRBV6-2 or TRBV6-3, the J call TRBJ2-1; perhaps TRBD2 as D (6 bases). Looked up from germline, CDR1 is MNHEY and CDR2 is SVGEGT. This CDR3 is built from 15 residues. V was pared by 0 bases and J by 6 bases, with 12 bases between. CDR3 protein: CASSYSAGGLNEQFF. The CDR3 DNA is TGTGCCAGCAGTTACTCAGCGGGCGGACTCAATGAGCAGTTCTTC.

The sample holds a few counts of this clonotype. Here the CDR3 DNA reads TGTGCCAGCATCGATCCCCAGGGCCTAGGATACAATGAGCAGTTCTTC. Its translation is CASIDPQGLGYNEQFF. The chain is built from TRBV6-2 or TRBV6-3 and TRBJ2-1; D perhaps matches TRBD1 (5 bases). Between the trimmed V and J ends, which lost 7 bases and 4 bases, there was a span of 20 bases. The germline V gene has CDR1 MNHEY and CDR2 SVGEGT. This CDR3 has 16 amino acids.

This clonotype came up many times. CDR3 bases: TGTGCCAGCAGGCCAACTAGCGGGCGCTGGAATGAGCAGTTCTTC. Residues: CASRPTSGRWNEQFF. The chain is built from TRBV7-2 and TRBJ2-1; 9 bases map to TRBD2. The CDR3 loop spans 15 amino acids. Germline-derived CDR1 and CDR2 are SGHTA and FQGNSA. J lost 7 bases, V lost 6 bases, and 10 bases had no gene match.

This clonotype was seen only a few times. The J gene is TRBJ2-1, the V gene TRBV11-3, with D hard to call. CDR1 and CDR2 (germline): SGHNT, YENEEA. V was shortened by 2 bases and J by 8 bases, with 10 bases between the two germline ends. This CDR3 contains 13 residues. CDR3 nucleotide sequence: TGTGCCAGCAGCTTATATCACGGCTATGAGCAGTTCTTC. It codes for CASSLYHGYEQFF.

On this clonotype: This may arise from a read error, as a much more abundant clone is one base away. V and J are TRBV5-6 and TRBJ2-1; D may match TRBD1 or TRBD2 (5 bases each). The CDR3 consists of 15 residues. Germline assignment: CDR1 SGHDT and CDR2 YYEEEE. The CDR3, as DNA: TGTGCCAGCAGGAAGGGACGGAGCTCCTACGATGAGCAGTTCTTC. This gives the protein CASRKGRSSYDEQFF.

The sample holds many counts of this clonotype. The gene calls are TRBV6-5 and TRBJ2-1; D not certain. Germline V gene data show CDR1 as MNHEY and CDR2 as SVGAGI. V was clipped by 2 bases and J by 0 bases, with 8 bases between them. The CDR3 contains 15 residues. CDR3 residues: CASSYGGTSYNEQFF. The CDR3 nucleotides are TGTGCCAGCAGTTACGGTGGCACCTCCTACAATGAGCAGTTCTTC.

This clonotype was seen at least ten times. The rearrangement links TRBV11-2 to TRBJ2-5, with 7 nucleotides matching TRBD2. CDR3 length equals 15 residues. The germline CDR1 and CDR2 sequences are SGHAT and FQNNGV. V was pared by 2 bases and J by 0 bases, with 3 bases of the junction left unmatched. The CDR3: CASSLRLADQETQYF. The CDR3 DNA sequence: TGTGCCAGCAGCTTACGTCTAGCGGACCAAGAGACCCAGTACTTC.

The chain has TRBV20-1 and TRBJ1-5; D ambiguous. Trimming stripped 3 bases from V and 3 bases from J, with 9 bases between. Per the germline V gene, CDR1 is DFQATT and CDR2 is SNEGSKA (reference sequence). The length of the CDR3 is 13 residues. Here the CDR3 reads CSARDVLNQPQHF. CDR3 nucleotides: TGCAGTGCTAGGGACGTTCTCAATCAGCCCCAGCATTTT.

The chain joins TRBV5-1 to TRBJ2-5; D is ambiguous. The CDR3 loop spans 15 amino acids. The germline V gene has CDR1 SGHRS and CDR2 YFSETQ. V lost 0 bases, J lost 1 base, and 10 bases lay in between. The CDR3 nucleotides read TGCGCCAGCAGCTTGGCGGCTAGATCCCAAGAGACCCAGTACTTC. Translation gives CASSLAARSQETQYF.

This clonotype was picked up many times. The rearrangement joins TRBV11-2 to TRBJ2-1; 10 bases match TRBD1. The J segment lost 8 bases and the V segment lost 3 bases, leaving 10 bases of the junction unmatched. This CDR3 is 16 amino acids long. CDR1 SGHAT and CDR2 FQNNGV come from the germline V gene. CDR3 region: CASSFSRDRGSDEQFF. The CDR3, as DNA: TGTGCCAGCAGCTTCTCCCGGGACAGGGGCTCGGATGAGCAGTTCTTC.